A single sample is the source of the 3 T cell receptor beta chains below, sequenced in a study of shared clonotypes between healthy human individuals. The data were produced by immunoSEQ multiplex PCR, yet TCRdb's version contains in-frame clones alone and is incomplete. This table holds over a million clones, 95% to 99% found once. Sequenced input: naive CD4+ T cells sorted from blood. The subset is: CD45RA+ positively selected. Receptors were obtained from a man aged 25-45 years in good health.

The rearrangement uses TRBV5-6 and TRBJ1-5, with unresolved D. With 0 bases removed from V and 6 bases from J, the gap between germline ends came to 7 bases. Germline V lookup: CDR1 SGHDT, CDR2 YYEEEE. The CDR3 length is 13 residues. This chain's CDR3 is CASSLDGGQPQHF. The DNA for the CDR3 is TGTGCCAGCAGCTTGGACGGAGGTCAGCCCCAGCATTTT. The full variable domain, with the rest looked up from reference TRBV5-6 and TRBJ1-5, is DAGVTQSPTHLIKTRGQQVTLRCSPKSGHDTVSWYQQALGQGPQFIFQYYEEEERQRGNFPDRFSGHQFPNYSSELNVNALLLGDSALYLCASSLDGGQPQHFGDGTRLSIL.

The V and J genes are TRBV30 and TRBJ2-1; 8 bases align to TRBD2. Trimming at V came to 0 bases and at J to 7 bases, leaving 5 bases not matched to a gene. Looked up from germline, CDR1 is GTSNPN and CDR2 is SVGIG (reference sequence). The CDR3 runs to 14 residues. The CDR3 DNA follows: TGTGCCTGGAGTGTAGCGGGAGCGCAAAATGAGCAGTTCTTC. This gives the protein CAWSVAGAQNEQFF.

The gene calls are TRBV5-1 and TRBJ2-5; no clear D. V lost 0 bases, J lost 1 base, and 10 bases lay in between. This CDR3 spans 15 amino acids. Per the germline V gene, CDR1 is SGHRS and CDR2 is YFSETQ. This chain's CDR3 is CASSLVSGTQETQYF. In nucleotides, the CDR3 is TGCGCCAGCAGCTTGGTCTCGGGTACCCAAGAGACCCAGTACTTC. The entire variable domain, with the rest obtained from reference TRBV5-1 and TRBJ2-5, is as follows: KAGVTQTPRYLIKTRGQQVTLSCSPISGHRSVSWYQQTPGQGLQFLFEYFSETQRNKGNFPGRFSGRQFSNSRSEMNVSTLELGDSALYLCASSLVSGTQETQYFGPGTRLLVL.